Below are 16 T cell receptor beta chains sequenced from a single sample in a study of cytomegalovirus exposure and HLA in healthy donors. Primers for the PCR totalled 60 Vbeta and 13 Jbeta. Assay used: immunoSEQ multiplex PCR; TCRdb lists only in-frame clones, some missing. Of over 100,000 clones in the sample, 77% are singletons; the top ten hold approximately 4.2%. The sequenced material came from PBMCs. Receptors were obtained from a male donor in good health and CMV-seropositive.

The chain is built from TRBV19 and TRBJ1-4; D unresolved. The CDR3 extends over 14 amino acids. CDR1 is LNHDA and CDR2 is SQIVND in the germline V gene (reference sequence). The V end was cut by 3 bases, the J end by 8 bases, with 13 bases between. CDR3 sequence reads: CASSMGLVLEKLFF. Written as DNA, the CDR3 is TGTGCCAGTAGTATGGGCCTTGTTTTGGAAAAACTGTTTTTT.

The rearrangement links TRBV7-6 to TRBJ2-1, with 14 nucleotides matching TRBD2. The V and J ends lost 3 bases and 7 bases, in that order; junction bases with no gene match: 11. Germline V gene sequence: CDR1 SGHVS, CDR2 FNYEAQ. This CDR3 is built from 18 residues. DNA of the CDR3: TGTGCCAGCAGCTTGGGGACTAGCGGGAGAGGTTTAGGAAATGAGCAGTTCTTC. Translation gives CASSLGTSGRGLGNEQFF.

The chain links TRBV15 to TRBJ2-3, with 10 bases lining up with TRBD2. The CDR3 length is 17 residues. The germline gives CDR1 LNHNV, CDR2 YYDKDF (reference sequence). Losses at the gene ends were 4 bases for V and 0 bases for J; bases not matched to a gene: 7. DNA for the CDR3: TGTGCCACCAGCAAGCTAACTAGCGGGAAAAGCACAGATACGCAGTATTTT. Protein product: CATSKLTSGKSTDTQYF.

Remarks on this clone: Germline and junction disagree at one end, which may indicate a read error. The chain links TRBV19 to TRBJ1-5, with TRBD1 matching over 9 bases. The germline V gene encodes CDR1 LNHDA and CDR2 SQIVND (reference sequence). This CDR3 is built from 16 residues. The CDR3 protein is CATSSIGDRAYQPQHF. CDR3 coding DNA: TGTGCCACTAGTAGCATAGGGGACAGGGCATACCAGCCCCAGCATTTT.

V usage is TRBV29-1 and J usage is TRBJ1-1; D might be TRBD1 (5 bases). This CDR3 contains 13 residues. Germline values: CDR1 SQVTM, CDR2 ANQGSEA. V dropped 3 bases and J dropped 11 bases, with 19 bases sitting between them. DNA of the CDR3: TGCAGCGTTGAGGGCGGGACGCCTGCTGTTGCTTTCTTT. This sequence encodes CSVEGGTPAVAFF.

The chain joins TRBV7-2 to TRBJ2-7, with 8 bases identical to TRBD1. The CDR3 totals 14 residues. Germline values: CDR1 SGHTA, CDR2 FQGNSA. The ends lost 5 bases at V and 2 bases at J; junction bases unmatched: 5. CDR3 bases: TGTGCCAGCAGCGCCCCGGGACAGGCCTACGAGCAGTACTTC. Translated: CASSAPGQAYEQYF.

The V and J genes are TRBV12-1 and TRBJ1-1; the D call of TRBD1 is as the table states it, not checked on the DNA. TRBV12-1 is a pseudogene. This CDR3 contains 17 residues. The CDR3 DNA reads TGTGCCAGCAGGGATCCCGGGACAGGGGACGAGAACACTGAAGCTTTCTTT. Protein: CASRDPGTGDENTEAFF.

J is TRBJ2-7 and V is TRBV5-1; 9 positions match TRBD2. CDR1 and CDR2 from the germline V gene are SGHRS and YFSETQ. Germline trimming cut 4 bases from V and 6 bases from J; bases unmatched to any gene: 11. The CDR3 contains 15 residues. DNA for the CDR3: TGCGCCAGCAGCACCTCTCAGGGACTAGCTTTCGAGCAGTACTTC. Translated: CASSTSQGLAFEQYF.

This chain uses TRBV15 with TRBJ2-4, with 9 bases that match TRBD1. This CDR3 spans 15 amino acids. V lost 4 bases, J lost 5 bases, and 6 bases stayed unmatched. Germline CDR1 reads LNHNV; CDR2 reads YYDKDF (reference sequence). Here the CDR3 DNA reads TGTGCCACCAGCAACCGAGGGGACAGGGAAAACATTCAGTACTTC. Its protein is CATSNRGDRENIQYF.

This clone was observed a few times. The chain employs TRBV28 and TRBJ2-1; 13 bases map to TRBD2. The CDR3 has 15 residues. After removal of 6 bases from V and 10 bases from J, the junction contained 9 bases not matched to a gene. CDR1 and CDR2 from the germline V gene are MDHEN and SYDVKM. The CDR3 nucleotides read TGTGCCAGCAGGAAGCCCGGACTAGCGGGAGACGAGCAGTTCTTC. This encodes CASRKPGLAGDEQFF.

The chain uses TRBV2 and TRBJ2-3; 8 bases agree with TRBD1. In germline, CDR1 is SNHLY, CDR2 FYNNEI. This CDR3 has 14 amino acids. J was trimmed by 4 bases and V by 4 bases; bases with no gene match: 4. Here the CDR3 DNA reads TGTGCCAGCAGTGGGCAGGGGGCGGCAGATACGCAGTATTTT. This translates into CASSGQGAADTQYF.

This rearrangement joins TRBV19 to TRBJ2-1, with 7 nucleotides matching TRBD1. Germline V gene lookup returns CDR1 LNHDA and CDR2 SQIVND (reference sequence). The CDR3 is 14 amino acids. J was trimmed by 5 bases and V by 7 bases; bases with no gene match: 8. The CDR3 region is CASKETGFNNEQFF. The CDR3 DNA reads as TGTGCCAGTAAGGAGACAGGGTTCAACAATGAGCAGTTCTTC.

V gene TRBV7-8 combines with J gene TRBJ1-5; 10 bases fit TRBD1. Unmatched junction bases numbered 14, after V lost 5 bases and J lost 1 base. The CDR3 runs to 19 residues. Germline loops: CDR1 SGHVS, CDR2 FQNEAQ. The CDR3 loop reads CASSLGRDRGRLSNQPQHF. CDR3 DNA: TGTGCCAGCAGCCTAGGGCGGGACAGGGGAAGGTTAAGCAATCAGCCCCAGCATTTT.

This clone was counted a few times. CDR3 protein: CASSELAGGYEQYF. CDR3 nucleotide sequence: TGTGCCAGCAGTGAGCTAGCGGGAGGGTACGAGCAGTACTTC. The chain combines TRBV6-1 with TRBJ2-7; 12 nucleotides align to TRBD2. The germline CDR1 and CDR2 sequences are MNHNS and SASEGT. The CDR3 loop spans 14 amino acids. Unmatched junction bases numbered 1, after V lost 3 bases and J lost 4 bases.

The V and J genes are TRBV28 and TRBJ1-2; D is ambiguous. The germline V gene encodes CDR1 MDHEN and CDR2 SYDVKM. Deletions cut 11 bases from V and 0 bases from J, with 7 bases between. The CDR3 extends over 11 amino acids. The CDR3 nucleotides read TGTGCCGGACTAACTAACTATGGCTACACCTTC. Translating it yields CAGLTNYGYTF.

The J gene is TRBJ2-2, the V gene TRBV6-4; TRBD1 matches 10 bases. Germline trimming cut 4 bases from V and 0 bases from J; bases unmatched to any gene: 8. There are 18 residues in the CDR3. Germline CDR1 is MRHNA and CDR2 is SNTAGT. CDR3 in DNA: TGTGCCAGCAGTGGTCCCGGGACAGGGGACCCGAACACCGGGGAGCTGTTTTTT. Amino acid sequence: CASSGPGTGDPNTGELFF.